The next 3 T cell receptor beta chains were all read from a single sample in a study of shared clonotypes between healthy human individuals (dated by TCRdb to 2018 to 2021). The library was produced with the immunoSEQ multiplex PCR assay. Held by TCRdb, this immuneACCESS table contains in-frame sequences only and omits some clones. Under half of the omission traces to an unresolved V gene where checked; the cause of the rest is unknown. The sample includes roughly 700,000 clones, with approximately 79% observed a single time. Over 1.5% of the sample belongs to the ten largest clones. Sequenced input: memory CD4+ T cells sorted from blood. The sample's cell subset or site label, decoded: CD45RA-negative fraction. The source is a woman aged 25 to 39 in good health.

This chain connects TRBV14 to TRBJ2-1; 7 nucleotides agree with TRBD2. Losses at the gene ends were 4 bases for V and 14 bases for J; bases not matched to a gene: 11. CDR3 size: 13 residues. The V gene's germline CDR1 is SGHDN and CDR2 FVKESK. The CDR3 nucleotides read TGTGCCAGCAGCCCCATTAGAGCGGGATCTGAGTTCTTC. This translates into CASSPIRAGSEFF.

This clone was counted only a few times. V gene TRBV5-6 combines with J gene TRBJ2-7; 7 bases line up with TRBD1. The germline V gene encodes CDR1 SGHDT and CDR2 YYEEEE. V lost 3 bases to trimming and J lost 0 bases; unmatched junction nucleotides: 3. The CDR3 is made up of 14 amino acids. The CDR3 nucleotides are TGTGCCAGCAGCTATTGGGACAGCTCCTACGAGCAGTACTTC. Protein product: CASSYWDSSYEQYF.

This chain links TRBV29-1 with TRBJ1-2, with unresolved D. Germline V CDR1 and CDR2: SQVTM, ANQGSEA. Deletions cut 1 base from V and 2 bases from J, with 14 bases between. This CDR3 is built from 15 residues. The DNA of the CDR3 is TGCAGCGTTGAAGGAGGGATAGGGAAGAACTATGGCTACACCTTC. Translating it yields CSVEGGIGKNYGYTF.